One and the same sample provided the 24 T cell receptor beta chains below, sequenced in a study of technical replicates of blood from a few donors (TCRdb year 2017). Libraries were built with the immunoSEQ multiplex PCR assay. This immuneACCESS table, as held by TCRdb, lists in-frame sequences with V and J called but not all clones. Of the missing ones, under half trace to an unresolved V gene in checked studies; the others have no known cause. The sample records some 80,000 clones, about 96% of which are singletons. Together, the top ten hold around 0.28% of the sample. Sequencing used T cells isolated from PBMCs. The source is a human donor in good health.

The chain employs TRBV19 and TRBJ1-1; D not resolved. Trimming took 6 bases from V and 1 from J, leaving 15 bases between them. From germline, CDR1 is LNHDA and CDR2 SQIVND (reference sequence). The CDR3 runs 15 residues. CDR3 DNA sequence: TGTGCCAGTAGCAGGACCGGCGGGTGGAACACTGAAGCTTTCTTT. Translation gives CASSRTGGWNTEAFF.

V usage is TRBV4-2 and J usage is TRBJ1-1; perhaps TRBD1 as D (6 bases). V was shortened by 3 bases and J by 0 bases, with 14 bases between the two germline ends. Per germline, CDR1 LGHNA and CDR2 YNFKEQ. The CDR3 totals 16 residues. The CDR3: CASSQDRQSMNTEAFF. The CDR3 DNA follows: TGTGCCAGCAGCCAGGACAGACAGAGCATGAACACTGAAGCTTTCTTT.

This chain joins TRBV21-1 and TRBJ2-3; whether TRBD2, the table's D call, matches the DNA was not checked. TRBV21-1 is flagged as a pseudogene. This CDR3 contains 13 residues. The CDR3, as DNA: TGTGCCAGCAGCAAAGAGCCCACAGATACGCAGTATTTT. Its translation: CASSKEPTDTQYF.

The chain couples TRBV4-3 to TRBJ1-2; D is possibly TRBD1 (5 bases). The CDR3 runs 16 residues. The germline V and J ends were trimmed by 0 bases and 5 bases, with 16 bases remaining between them. Germline loops: CDR1 LGHNA, CDR2 YSLEER. CDR3 nucleotides: TGCGCCAGCAGCCAAGATAGTCCAGGGCTAGGGTATGGCTACACCTTC. Its translation: CASSQDSPGLGYGYTF.

This clone was counted between two and nine times. V usage is TRBV19 and J usage is TRBJ1-1; D is possibly TRBD1 (6 bases). There are 13 residues in the CDR3. V lost 6 bases and J lost 1, with 9 bases in between. Looked up from germline, CDR1 is LNHDA and CDR2 is SQIVND (reference sequence). The DNA for the CDR3 is TGTGCCAGTAGCCAGACAGGGAACACTGAAGCTTTCTTT. This encodes CASSQTGNTEAFF.

The V call is TRBV6-5, the J call TRBJ1-5; TRBD1 might be the D (5 bases). Germline CDR1 reads MNHEY; CDR2 reads SVGAGI. Trimming cost V 5 bases and J 2 bases, with 13 bases left between them. This CDR3 is built from 15 residues. CDR3 in DNA: TGTGCCAGCAGTCCCCCGGGGGGACGCAATCAGCCCCAGCATTTT. This gives the protein CASSPPGGRNQPQHF.

The chain links TRBV7-9 to TRBJ2-1, with TRBD1 identical over 9 bases. The CDR3 sequence is 17 residues long. Per germline, CDR1 SEHNR and CDR2 FQNEAQ (reference sequence). J lost 4 bases, V lost 5 bases, and 12 bases had no gene match. CDR3 in DNA: TGTGCCAGCAGCCCCACCGCCGGGACAGGGTTTTACAATGAGCAGTTCTTC. Encoded protein: CASSPTAGTGFYNEQFF. The complete variable domain, with remaining parts taken from reference TRBV7-9 and TRBJ2-1, reads DTGVSQNPRHKITKRGQNVTFRCDPISEHNRLYWYRQTLGQGPEFLTYFQNEAQLEKSRLLSDRFSAERPKGSFSTLEIQRTEQGDSAMYLCASSPTAGTGFYNEQFFGPGTRLTVL.

The chain is built from TRBV6-1 and TRBJ2-7, with D perhaps TRBD1 (5 bases). Germline values: CDR1 MNHNS, CDR2 SASEGT. The CDR3 loop spans 13 amino acids. V dropped 7 bases and J dropped 0 bases, with 10 bases sitting between them. The CDR3 here is CASKWGSSYEQYF. The CDR3 nucleotides are TGTGCCAGCAAGTGGGGCAGCTCCTACGAGCAGTACTTC.

This sequence joins TRBV7-9 and TRBJ2-3; D gene uncertain. Trimming took 6 bases from V and 4 from J, leaving 14 bases between them. The V gene's germline CDR1 is SEHNR and CDR2 FQNEAQ (reference sequence). The length of the CDR3 is 14 residues. The CDR3 nucleotides read TGTGCCAGCAGGCTCTCGGGTCTCGCAGATACGCAGTATTTT. Amino acids: CASRLSGLADTQYF.

This clone was seen a few times. V usage is TRBV25-1 and J usage is TRBJ2-1; D may be TRBD1 (5 bases). Germline V gene data show CDR1 as MGHDK and CDR2 as SYGVNS. This CDR3 spans 13 amino acids. Trimming removed 7 bases from V and 6 bases from J, with 13 bases in between. The CDR3 nucleotides read TGTGCCAGCACAAGGGGATTGGGCAATGAGCAGTTCTTC. It specifies CASTRGLGNEQFF.

The V gene is TRBV28, the J gene TRBJ1-5; D gene uncertain. Germline CDR1 and CDR2: MDHEN and SYDVKM. The V end was cut by 5 bases, the J end by 0 bases, with 5 bases between. The CDR3 totals 13 residues. CDR3 protein: CASSTHSNQPQHF. In nucleotides, the CDR3 is TGTGCCAGCAGTACACATAGCAATCAGCCCCAGCATTTT. The complete variable domain, with remaining parts taken from reference TRBV28 and TRBJ1-5, reads DVKVTQSSRYLVKRTGEKVFLECVQDMDHENMFWYRQDPGLGLRLIYFSYDVKMKEKGDIPEGYSVSREKKERFSLILESASTNQTSMYLCASSTHSNQPQHFGDGTRLSIL.

CDR3 loop: CASSLSNNEQFF. As DNA, the CDR3 is TGTGCCAGCAGCCTCAGTAACAATGAGCAGTTCTTC. The chain is built from TRBV7-9 and TRBJ2-1, with D unresolved. There are 12 residues in the CDR3. The V gene lost 5 bases and the J gene lost 5 bases, with 7 bases spanning the gap. Germline CDR1 and CDR2: SEHNR and FQNEAQ (reference sequence). Based on the CDR3 plus reference TRBV7-9 and TRBJ2-1, the full variable domain is DTGVSQNPRHKITKRGQNVTFRCDPISEHNRLYWYRQTLGQGPEFLTYFQNEAQLEKSRLLSDRFSAERPKGSFSTLEIQRTEQGDSAMYLCASSLSNNEQFFGPGTRLTVL.

This rearrangement joins TRBV29-1 to TRBJ2-1, with 9 nucleotides matching TRBD2. The germline V gene encodes CDR1 SQVTM and CDR2 ANQGSEA. Losses at the gene ends were 8 bases for V and 7 bases for J; bases not matched to a gene: 18. The CDR3 loop spans 16 amino acids. CDR3 coding DNA: TGCAGCTCAAGGATAGCGGGAGTGAGGTTGGGTAATGAGCAGTTCTTC. It encodes CSSRIAGVRLGNEQFF.

This clone was counted a single time. The chain carries TRBV7-2 and TRBJ2-7; D is perhaps TRBD2 (7 bases). The CDR3 contains 14 residues. The germline V and J ends were trimmed by 7 bases and 7 bases, with 20 bases remaining between them. The germline gives CDR1 SGHTA, CDR2 FQGNSA. CDR3 protein: CASTLGGAVREQYF. The DNA of the CDR3 is TGTGCCAGCACCCTAGGGGGGGCGGTGCGAGAGCAGTACTTC. Drawing the rest from reference TRBV7-2 and TRBJ2-7, the complete variable domain is GAGVSQSPSNKVTEKGKDVELRCDPISGHTALYWYRQSLGQGLEFLIYFQGNSAPDKSGLPSDRFSAERTGGSVSTLTIQRTQQEDSAVYLCASTLGGAVREQYFGPGTRLTVT.

The gene calls are TRBV9 and TRBJ2-7; D is undetermined. The CDR3 has 14 amino acids. Trimming shortened V by 0 bases and J by 0 bases, and 7 bases separated the two germline ends. In germline, CDR1 is SGDLS, CDR2 YYNGEE. CDR3 sequence: CASSVGSSSYEQYF. The CDR3 DNA sequence: TGTGCCAGCAGCGTAGGTAGTAGCTCCTACGAGCAGTACTTC.

The V call is TRBV28, the J call TRBJ2-1, with TRBD2 matching 7 bases. The germline gives CDR1 MDHEN, CDR2 SYDVKM. Trimming at V came to 3 bases and at J to 4 bases, leaving 3 bases not matched to a gene. The CDR3 extends over 14 amino acids. The CDR3 DNA follows: TGTGCCAGCAGTTTTCTAGCGGTATACAATGAGCAGTTCTTC. It is translated as CASSFLAVYNEQFF. Together with reference TRBV28 and TRBJ2-1, the CDR3 gives the full variable domain: DVKVTQSSRYLVKRTGEKVFLECVQDMDHENMFWYRQDPGLGLRLIYFSYDVKMKEKGDIPEGYSVSREKKERFSLILESASTNQTSMYLCASSFLAVYNEQFFGPGTRLTVL.

The CDR3 is CASSREDTAYGYTF. CDR3 in DNA: TGTGCCAGCAGCCGCGAGGACACGGCCTATGGCTACACCTTC. The chain joins TRBV4-2 to TRBJ1-2, with D tentatively TRBD1 (5 bases). With 4 bases removed from V and 4 bases from J, the gap between germline ends came to 13 bases. The CDR3 length is 14 residues. Germline-derived CDR1 and CDR2 are LGHNA and YNFKEQ.

The chain uses TRBV9 and TRBJ2-7; 10 bases match TRBD2. Germline values: CDR1 SGDLS, CDR2 YYNGEE. With 4 bases clipped from V and 1 base from J, the junction kept 5 bases outside the gene matches. The CDR3 has 15 residues. In DNA, the CDR3 is TGTGCCAGCAGCATTGGACTAGCGGATTCCTACGAGCAGTACTTC. It is translated as CASSIGLADSYEQYF.

This sequence joins TRBV15 and TRBJ2-1; D is possibly TRBD1 (6 bases). Deletions cut 1 base from V and 0 bases from J, with 7 bases between. The CDR3 runs 15 residues. Germline V gene data show CDR1 as LNHNV and CDR2 as YYDKDF (reference sequence). CDR3 loop: CATSRVGGSYNEQFF. Here the CDR3 DNA reads TGTGCCACCAGCAGAGTAGGGGGCTCCTACAATGAGCAGTTCTTC.

The rearrangement uses TRBV9 and TRBJ1-1; the match to TRBD1 covers 7 bases. Germline lookup yields CDR1 SGDLS and CDR2 YYNGEE. This CDR3 has 15 residues. Trimming at V came to 4 bases and at J to 2 bases, leaving 8 bases not matched to a gene. The CDR3 DNA follows: TGTGCCAGCAGCACCCTCCAGGGGGGAAACACTGAAGCTTTCTTT. Its translation: CASSTLQGGNTEAFF.

J is TRBJ1-2 and V is TRBV28; D is undetermined. The CDR3 is made up of 14 amino acids. The germline V gene has CDR1 MDHEN and CDR2 SYDVKM. V dropped 10 bases and J dropped 2 bases, with 17 bases sitting between them. The CDR3 is CATHLAARNYGYTF. For the CDR3, the DNA is TGTGCCACCCACTTAGCGGCCCGAAACTATGGCTACACCTTC.

The CDR3 is CASSLNLAESRDTQYF. CDR3 DNA: TGTGCCAGCAGCTTGAACCTAGCGGAGTCTCGGGATACGCAGTATTTT. V usage is TRBV5-4 and J usage is TRBJ2-3, with 7 nucleotides matching TRBD2. From germline, CDR1 is SGHNT and CDR2 YYREEE (reference sequence). V was clipped by 1 base and J by 6 bases; unmatched bases: 11. The CDR3 loop spans 16 amino acids. The full variable domain, rest sourced from reference TRBV5-4 and TRBJ2-3, is ETGVTQSPTHLIKTRGQQVTLRCSSQSGHNTVSWYQQALGQGPQFIFQYYREEENGRGNFPPRFSGLQFPNYSSELNVNALELDDSALYLCASSLNLAESRDTQYFGPGTRLTVL.

V usage is TRBV13 and J usage is TRBJ2-7; TRBD1 is a possible D gene (5 bases). Germline V gene data show CDR1 as PRHDT and CDR2 as FYEKMQ (reference sequence). This CDR3 contains 14 residues. Trimming shortened V by 5 bases and J by 4 bases, and 15 bases separated the two germline ends. CDR3 loop: CASSSAGAQYEQYF. The CDR3 DNA reads as TGTGCCAGCAGCAGCGCTGGGGCGCAGTACGAGCAGTACTTC.

Here the CDR3 DNA reads TGCAGCGTTGACTGGGGCCTAGCGGGAGTTACCGGGCAGTACTTC. Protein sequence: CSVDWGLAGVTGQYF. The J gene is TRBJ2-7, the V gene TRBV29-1, with 10 bases fitting TRBD2. The V gene's germline CDR1 is SQVTM and CDR2 ANQGSEA. This CDR3 comprises 15 residues. Trimming took 3 bases from V and 9 from J; bases not matched to a gene: 14.